One sample yielded the 26 T cell receptor beta chains listed below, sequenced in a study of vaccination effects on CD4 cells after COVID-19. ViraFEST assay sequencing came after antigen-specific CD4+ T cells were expanded with viral peptide pools. It was after approximately 11 days of culture that CD4+ T cells were isolated. Data came from immunoSEQ multiplex PCR; TCRdb stores just in-frame clones and leaves some out. The sample holds under 80,000 clones; 70% to 75% are singletons and the top ten take 1.5% to 2%. The antigens for these receptors are not known. The sample in question was CD4+ T cells from PBMCs cultured with HCoV-229E spike peptides, obtained before COVID-19 vaccination. The receptors derive from a human donor who received a COVID-19 vaccine.

V is TRBV7-2 and J is TRBJ2-1, with a weak D call TRBD1 (5 bases). V was cut by 4 bases and J by 4 bases, with 14 bases left in between. The germline CDR1 and CDR2 sequences are SGHTA and FQGNSA. The length of the CDR3 is 15 residues. CDR3 bases: TGTGCCAGCAGCTCAACCAGCCAGGGTTACAATGAGCAGTTCTTC. It yields the protein CASSSTSQGYNEQFF.

The rearrangement joins TRBV7-2 to TRBJ2-1, with D hard to call. This CDR3 is built from 13 residues. Germline V lookup: CDR1 SGHTA, CDR2 FQGNSA. The germline V and J ends were trimmed by 5 bases and 5 bases, with 10 bases remaining between them. Written as DNA, the CDR3 is TGTGCCAGCAGCCCCCCGTATAACAATGAGCAGTTCTTC. It encodes CASSPPYNNEQFF.

This chain uses TRBV18 with TRBJ2-5; the D gene is possibly TRBD1 (5 bases). The V gene lost 3 bases and the J gene lost 3 bases, with 11 bases spanning the gap. Germline V gene lookup returns CDR1 KGHSH and CDR2 LQKENI. The CDR3 length is 14 residues. The CDR3, as DNA: TGTGCCAGCTCACCTCCAGGGCTTGAAGAGACCCAGTACTTC. Its translation is CASSPPGLEETQYF.

The J gene is TRBJ1-2, the V gene TRBV28; 8 nucleotides agree with TRBD1. The CDR3 totals 13 residues. The V and J ends lost 6 bases and 3 bases, in that order; junction bases with no gene match: 3. Germline CDR1 and CDR2: MDHEN and SYDVKM. For the CDR3, the DNA is TGTGCCAGCAGCTTGACAGGGGACTATGGCTACACCTTC. This gives the protein CASSLTGDYGYTF.

J is TRBJ2-2 and V is TRBV4-1, with 11 nucleotides matching TRBD2. This CDR3 has 22 residues. V was clipped by 4 bases and J by 0 bases; unmatched bases: 19. From germline, CDR1 is MGHRA and CDR2 YSYEKL. The CDR3, as DNA: TGCGCCAGCAGCCCGCTGGGTACTAGCGGGGGCCCAAAAATTCCGAACACCGGGGAGCTGTTTTTT. Translated, it gives CASSPLGTSGGPKIPNTGELFF.

This clone occurred once. The chain links TRBV30 to TRBJ2-1; D is ambiguous. Per germline, CDR1 GTSNPN and CDR2 SVGIG (reference sequence). Trimming shortened V by 1 base and J by 5 bases, and 12 bases separated the two germline ends. The CDR3 runs to 14 residues. CDR3 region: CAWSGALSNNEQFF. CDR3 DNA: TGTGCCTGGAGTGGGGCACTCTCAAACAATGAGCAGTTCTTC.

V gene TRBV2 combines with J gene TRBJ2-7; TRBD2 is a possible D gene (5 bases). Looked up from germline, CDR1 is SNHLY and CDR2 is FYNNEI. The V end lost 0 bases, the J end lost 1 base, and 10 bases lay between the germline ends. The CDR3 contains 15 residues. CDR3 amino acids: CASSEAGRKSYEQYV. The CDR3 bases are TGTGCCAGCAGTGAAGCAGGGAGAAAATCCTACGAGCAGTACGTC.

This chain uses TRBV2 with TRBJ2-3; 15 bases are shared with TRBD2. V was clipped by 3 bases and J by 3 bases; unmatched bases: 7. Per germline, CDR1 SNHLY and CDR2 FYNNEI. This CDR3 has 18 residues. Here the CDR3 reads CASSDGLAGGRGTDTQYF. The CDR3 DNA sequence: TGTGCCAGCAGTGACGGACTAGCGGGGGGGCGGGGGACAGATACGCAGTATTTT.

The chain uses TRBV6-5 and TRBJ2-3, with TRBD1 matching 8 bases. This CDR3 is built from 15 residues. V shed 6 bases and J 5 bases; nucleotides not matched to a gene: 10. Germline V gives CDR1 MNHEY, CDR2 SVGAGI. CDR3 protein: CASSRTGPAKDTQYF. In DNA, the CDR3 is TGTGCCAGCAGCCGGACAGGGCCTGCTAAAGATACGCAGTATTTT.

The chain is built from TRBV27 and TRBJ1-1, with D possibly being TRBD1 (6 bases). Germline-derived CDR1 and CDR2 are MNHEY and SMNVEV (reference sequence). V was pared by 5 bases and J by 4 bases, with 14 bases between. The CDR3 has 14 residues. The CDR3 is CASSKGGRATEAFF. In DNA form, the CDR3 reads TGTGCCAGCAGTAAGGGGGGCCGCGCCACTGAAGCTTTCTTT.

This clone was detected only a few times. The chain recombines TRBV6-1 with TRBJ1-3; no reliable D call. V was cut by 3 bases and J by 4 bases, with 16 bases left in between. There are 16 residues in the CDR3. The germline CDR1 and CDR2 sequences are MNHNS and SASEGT. The CDR3 DNA reads as TGTGCCAGCAGTGAGGCCTTTACGGGATCCGGAAACACCATATATTTT. It is translated as CASSEAFTGSGNTIYF.

The chain is built from TRBV4-2 and TRBJ2-5; 15 bases are a match to TRBD2. V was clipped by 0 bases and J by 10 bases; unmatched bases: 0. The CDR3 spans 14 residues. Germline-derived CDR1 and CDR2 are LGHNA and YNFKEQ. This chain's CDR3 is CASSQEGLAGGQYF. The CDR3 DNA reads as TGTGCCAGCAGCCAAGAGGGACTAGCGGGGGGCCAGTACTTC.

The rearrangement uses TRBV24-1 and TRBJ2-7; D not certain. Trimming pared 6 bases from V and 5 bases from J, leaving 4 bases between. The CDR3 runs to 10 residues. Germline CDR1 reads KGHDR; CDR2 reads SFDVKD. CDR3 sequence: CATSRNEQYV. In DNA, the CDR3 is TGTGCCACCAGTAGGAACGAGCAGTACGTC.

This clone was seen a few times. The chain is built from TRBV12-3 or TRBV12-4 and TRBJ1-6; 7 bases agree with TRBD1. The CDR3 loop spans 13 amino acids. The junction had 3 bases not matched to a gene; V was cut back by 4 bases and J by 9 bases. The DNA of the CDR3 is TGTGCCAGCAGTTACAGGGGTGGTTCACCCCTCCACTTT. Encoded protein: CASSYRGGSPLHF.

Only a few counts were recorded for this clone. V gene TRBV19 combines with J gene TRBJ2-1; 10 nucleotides line up with TRBD2. This CDR3 contains 14 residues. Germline values: CDR1 LNHDA, CDR2 SQIVND (reference sequence). V lost 8 bases to trimming and J lost 7 bases; unmatched junction nucleotides: 8. CDR3 coding DNA: TGTGCCAGTTCATGGACTAGCGGTGGGAATGAGCAGTTCTTC. This gives the protein CASSWTSGGNEQFF.

The V call is TRBV9, the J call TRBJ2-2; no clear D. Germline assignment: CDR1 SGDLS and CDR2 YYNGEE. CDR3 size: 12 residues. Trimming stripped 5 bases from V and 0 bases from J, with 2 bases between. This chain's CDR3 is CASRANTGELFF. The CDR3 DNA follows: TGTGCCAGCAGAGCGAACACCGGGGAGCTGTTTTTT.

A remark on this clone: The identical CDR3 is also encoded by other nucleotide sequences in the sample. The chain joins TRBV7-2 to TRBJ1-5; 8 bases are a match to TRBD1. The CDR3 extends over 15 amino acids. Looked up from germline, CDR1 is SGHTA and CDR2 is FQGNSA. The ends lost 1 base at V and 4 bases at J; junction bases unmatched: 3. The CDR3 bases are TGTGCCAGCAGCTTAGTTGGACAGGGTAATCAGCCCCAGCATTTT. Protein sequence: CASSLVGQGNQPQHF.

The rearrangement uses TRBV7-2 and TRBJ2-5; 10 nucleotides agree with TRBD1. V gave up 5 bases and J gave up 4 bases; unmatched junction bases: 4. There are 14 residues in the CDR3. Germline CDR1 and CDR2: SGHTA and FQGNSA. The CDR3 here is CASSPDRGRETQYF. Written as DNA, the CDR3 is TGTGCCAGCAGCCCCGACAGGGGGCGAGAGACCCAGTACTTC.

This chain connects TRBV3-1 (or the pseudogene TRBV3-2) to TRBJ1-3; tentative D call: TRBD1 (6 bases). From germline, CDR1 is LGHDT and CDR2 YNNKEL (reference sequence). This CDR3 spans 16 amino acids. V lost 4 bases, J lost 0 bases, and 13 bases lay in between. The CDR3 reads CASSPRWDNSGNTIYF. The CDR3 DNA sequence: TGTGCCAGCAGCCCCCGATGGGACAACTCTGGAAACACCATATATTTT.

V is TRBV28 and J is TRBJ2-1; 12 bases line up with TRBD2. Germline assignment: CDR1 MDHEN and CDR2 SYDVKM. This CDR3 is built from 13 residues. The V segment lost 11 bases and the J segment 7 bases; nucleotides outside the gene matches: 6. The CDR3 region has the DNA TGTGCCCTAGCGGGGGGGCCTGGGAATGAGCAGTTCTTC. Amino acid sequence: CALAGGPGNEQFF.

V usage is TRBV2 and J usage is TRBJ1-2, with 8 bases fitting TRBD1. This CDR3 comprises 14 residues. Germline CDR1 and CDR2: SNHLY and FYNNEI. With 5 bases clipped from V and 1 base from J, the junction kept 3 bases outside the gene matches. As DNA, the CDR3 is TGTGCCAGCAGTCCGGGACAGGTTAACTATGGCTACACCTTC. Its translation is CASSPGQVNYGYTF.

This clone was seen just once. This chain uses TRBV19 with TRBJ1-5; TRBD1 aligns across 7 bases. The trim removed 6 bases at V and 6 bases at J, leaving 8 bases unmatched. The CDR3 extends over 14 amino acids. The V gene's germline CDR1 is LNHDA and CDR2 SQIVND (reference sequence). This CDR3 is CASRGQRNGQPQHF. The CDR3 region has the DNA TGTGCCAGTAGGGGACAGCGCAATGGTCAGCCCCAGCATTTT.

This chain's CDR3 is CASSRPGPSHNTGELFF. The DNA for the CDR3 is TGTGCCAGCTCGCGTCCGGGACCAAGTCATAACACCGGGGAGCTGTTTTTT. The chain has TRBV18 and TRBJ2-2, with D perhaps matching TRBD1 or TRBD2 (5 bases each). Trimming stripped 6 bases from V and 2 bases from J, with 19 bases between. Germline CDR1 KGHSH, CDR2 LQKENI. This CDR3 region has 17 residues.

This clone appeared once. V and J are TRBV7-8 and TRBJ2-7, with D hard to call. CDR3 length: 13 residues. The V end was cut by 5 bases, the J end by 3 bases, with 11 bases between. CDR1 is SGHVS, CDR2 FQNEAQ, per germline. The DNA of the CDR3 is TGTGCCAGCAGCGCGGACCGAAACTACGAGCAGTACGTC. Translated, it gives CASSADRNYEQYV.

The chain links TRBV2 to TRBJ1-5; D remains unclear. The V gene lost 4 bases and the J gene lost 4 bases, with 8 bases spanning the gap. The CDR3 spans 13 residues. The germline V gene has CDR1 SNHLY and CDR2 FYNNEI. CDR3 in DNA: TGTGCCAGCAGTGCATCAGAGAATCAGCCCCAGCATTTT. It is translated as CASSASENQPQHF.

CDR3 coding DNA: TGTGCCAGCAGCCAGGTACTAGGGGGGGCGCGAACTGGTGAAAAACTGTTTTTT. It encodes CASSQVLGGARTGEKLFF. The chain combines TRBV3-1 (or the pseudogene TRBV3-2) with TRBJ1-4, with a tentative D call TRBD1 (6 bases). The V and J ends lost 3 bases and 7 bases respectively, with 24 bases between them. Germline assignment: CDR1 LGHDT and CDR2 YNNKEL (reference sequence). The CDR3 length is 18 residues.